The clone carrying this TCR beta chain was seen ten or more times. The data belong to a study of glioma-infiltrating T cells. Using RNA template, CDR3s of TCR alpha and beta were amplified with iRepertoire arm-PCR. TCRdb redid the calling of the multiplex PCR reads with MiXCR, one entry per CDR3 protein. The sample holds 84,000 or so distinct CDR3 sequences, around a quarter seen once. Trimming shortened V by 0 bases and J by 3 bases, and 5 bases separated the two germline ends. The CDR3 has 13 residues. Germline V gene lookup returns CDR1 MNHEY and CDR2 SVGAGI. The sequenced material came from glioma tissue, nonneoplastic brain tissue, or PBMCs (not recorded which). The rearrangement links TRBV6-5 to TRBJ1-1, with no clear D. The origin of this receptor is a human donor with low-grade glioma or glioblastoma, undergoing nonglioma brain surgery, or in good health (not recorded which). The CDR3 reads CASSYSTDTEAFF. CDR3 DNA: TGTGCCAGCAGTTACTCGACCGACACTGAAGCTTTCTTT.